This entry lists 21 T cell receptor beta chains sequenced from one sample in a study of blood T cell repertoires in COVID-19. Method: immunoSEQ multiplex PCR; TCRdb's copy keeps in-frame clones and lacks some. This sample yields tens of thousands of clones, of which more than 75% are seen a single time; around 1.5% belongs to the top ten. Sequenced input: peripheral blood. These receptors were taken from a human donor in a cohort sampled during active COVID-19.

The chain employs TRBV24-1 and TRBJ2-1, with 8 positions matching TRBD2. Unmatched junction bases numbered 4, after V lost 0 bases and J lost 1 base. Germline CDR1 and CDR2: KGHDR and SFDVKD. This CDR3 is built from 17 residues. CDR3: CATSDLPGTRSYNEQFF. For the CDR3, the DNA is TGTGCCACCAGTGATTTGCCTGGGACTAGGTCCTACAATGAGCAGTTCTTC.

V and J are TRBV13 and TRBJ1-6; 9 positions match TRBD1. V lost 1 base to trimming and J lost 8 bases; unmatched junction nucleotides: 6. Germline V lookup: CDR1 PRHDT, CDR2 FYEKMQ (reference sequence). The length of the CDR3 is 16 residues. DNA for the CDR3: TGTGCCAGCAGCTTAGCGGCCGGGACAGGGTATTCACCCCTCCACTTT. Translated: CASSLAAGTGYSPLHF.

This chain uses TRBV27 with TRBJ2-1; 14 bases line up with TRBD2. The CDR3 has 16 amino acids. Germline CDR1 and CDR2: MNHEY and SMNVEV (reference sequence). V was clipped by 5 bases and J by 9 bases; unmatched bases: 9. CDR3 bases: TGTGCCAGCAGTCCGTCGGGACTAGCGGGAGTCGGTGAGCAGTTCTTC. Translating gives CASSPSGLAGVGEQFF.

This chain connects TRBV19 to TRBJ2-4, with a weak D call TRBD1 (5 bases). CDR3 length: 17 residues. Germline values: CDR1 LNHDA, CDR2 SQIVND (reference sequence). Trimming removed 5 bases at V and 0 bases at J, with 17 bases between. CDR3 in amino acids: CASSGREAYLAKNIQYF. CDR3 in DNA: TGTGCCAGTAGTGGCAGGGAAGCCTATTTAGCCAAAAACATTCAGTACTTC.

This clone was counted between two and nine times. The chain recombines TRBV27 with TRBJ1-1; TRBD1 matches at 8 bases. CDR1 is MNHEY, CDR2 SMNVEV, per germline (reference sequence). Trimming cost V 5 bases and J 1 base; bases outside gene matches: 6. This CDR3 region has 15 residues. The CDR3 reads CASSANRGRNTEAFF. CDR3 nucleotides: TGTGCCAGCAGTGCAAACAGGGGGAGGAACACTGAAGCTTTCTTT.

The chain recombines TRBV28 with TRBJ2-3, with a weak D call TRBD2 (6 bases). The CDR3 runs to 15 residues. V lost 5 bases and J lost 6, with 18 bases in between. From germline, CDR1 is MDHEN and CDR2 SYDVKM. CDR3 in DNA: TGTGCCAGCAGTACGCCGACTAGTTTGTCGGATACGCAGTATTTT. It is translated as CASSTPTSLSDTQYF.

The CDR3: CASSQAGTSHYEQYF. DNA for the CDR3: TGTGCCAGCAGCCAAGCGGGGACATCTCACTACGAGCAGTACTTC. The chain carries TRBV3-1 (or the pseudogene TRBV3-2) and TRBJ2-7, with D possibly being TRBD1 (6 bases). V was shortened by 1 base and J by 3 bases, with 13 bases between the two germline ends. The germline gives CDR1 LGHDT, CDR2 YNNKEL (reference sequence). This CDR3 is built from 15 residues.

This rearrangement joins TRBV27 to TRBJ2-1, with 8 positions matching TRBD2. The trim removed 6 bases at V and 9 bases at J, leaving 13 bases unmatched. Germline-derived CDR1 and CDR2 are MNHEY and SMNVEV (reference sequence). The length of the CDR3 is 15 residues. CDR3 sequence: CASRRAGGGRSEQFF. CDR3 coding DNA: TGTGCCAGCAGGAGGGCGGGAGGTGGCCGGAGTGAGCAGTTCTTC.

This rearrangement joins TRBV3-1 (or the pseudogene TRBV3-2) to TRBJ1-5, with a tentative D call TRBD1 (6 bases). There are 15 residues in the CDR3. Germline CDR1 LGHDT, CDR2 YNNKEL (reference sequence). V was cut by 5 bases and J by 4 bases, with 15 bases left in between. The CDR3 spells CASSYSGVGNQPQHF. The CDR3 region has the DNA TGTGCCAGCAGCTATTCAGGGGTGGGTAATCAGCCCCAGCATTTT.

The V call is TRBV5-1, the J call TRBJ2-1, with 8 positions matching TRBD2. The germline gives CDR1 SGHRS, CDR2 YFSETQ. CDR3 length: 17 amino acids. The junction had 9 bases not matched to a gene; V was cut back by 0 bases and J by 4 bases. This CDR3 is CASSLAPREGRYNEQFF. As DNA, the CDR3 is TGCGCCAGCAGCTTGGCCCCCCGGGAGGGCCGATACAATGAGCAGTTCTTC.

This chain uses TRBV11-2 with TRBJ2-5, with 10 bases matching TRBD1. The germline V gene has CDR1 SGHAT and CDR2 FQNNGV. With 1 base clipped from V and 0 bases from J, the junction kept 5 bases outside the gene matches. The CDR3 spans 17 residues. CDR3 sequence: CASSLVGTGAYQETQYF. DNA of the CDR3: TGTGCCAGCAGCTTAGTCGGGACAGGGGCGTACCAAGAGACCCAGTACTTC. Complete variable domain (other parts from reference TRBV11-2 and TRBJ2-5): EAGVAQSPRYKIIEKRQSVAFWCNPISGHATLYWYQQILGQGPKLLIQFQNNGVVDDSQLPKDRFSAERLKGVDSTLKIQPAKLEDSAVYLCASSLVGTGAYQETQYFGPGTRLLVL.

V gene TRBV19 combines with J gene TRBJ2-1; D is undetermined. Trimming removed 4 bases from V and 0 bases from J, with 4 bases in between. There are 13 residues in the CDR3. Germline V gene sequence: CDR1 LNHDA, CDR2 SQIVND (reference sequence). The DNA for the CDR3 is TGTGCCAGTAGTACGAGCTCCTACAATGAGCAGTTCTTC. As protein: CASSTSSYNEQFF.

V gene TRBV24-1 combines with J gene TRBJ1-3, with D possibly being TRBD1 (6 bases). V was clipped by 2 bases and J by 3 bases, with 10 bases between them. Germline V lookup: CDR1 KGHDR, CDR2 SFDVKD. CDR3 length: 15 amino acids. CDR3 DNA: TGTGCCACCAGTGATTCAAGGGGGATTGGAAACACCATATATTTT. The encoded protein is CATSDSRGIGNTIYF.

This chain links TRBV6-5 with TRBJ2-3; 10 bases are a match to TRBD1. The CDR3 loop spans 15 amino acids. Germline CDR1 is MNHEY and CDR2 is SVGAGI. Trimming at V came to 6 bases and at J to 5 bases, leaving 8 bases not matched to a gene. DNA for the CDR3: TGTGCCAGCAGGGCGGGACAGGGGAAAGGAGATACGCAGTATTTT. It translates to CASRAGQGKGDTQYF.

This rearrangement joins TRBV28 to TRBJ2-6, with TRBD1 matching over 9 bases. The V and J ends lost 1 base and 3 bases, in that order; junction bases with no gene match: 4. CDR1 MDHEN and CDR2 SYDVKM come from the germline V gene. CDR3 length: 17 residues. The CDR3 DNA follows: TGTGCCAGCAGTTTATTCAACAGGGGGCGTGGGGCCAACGTCCTGACTTTC. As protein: CASSLFNRGRGANVLTF.

The CDR3 region has the DNA TGCGCCAGCAGAGCTGGGACTCGCACAGATACGCAGTATTTT. Translating gives CASRAGTRTDTQYF. The chain uses TRBV10-2 and TRBJ2-3, with D perhaps matching TRBD2 (6 bases). CDR1 and CDR2 from the germline V gene are WSHSY and SAAADI. V lost 6 bases and J 1 base, leaving 11 bases between the germline ends. The CDR3 is 14 amino acids.

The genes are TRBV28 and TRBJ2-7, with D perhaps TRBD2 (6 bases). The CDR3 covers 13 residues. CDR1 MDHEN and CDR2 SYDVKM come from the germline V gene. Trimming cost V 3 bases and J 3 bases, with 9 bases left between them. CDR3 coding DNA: TGTGCCAGCAGTTTCATCGGGAGCTACGAGCAGTACTTC. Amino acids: CASSFIGSYEQYF.

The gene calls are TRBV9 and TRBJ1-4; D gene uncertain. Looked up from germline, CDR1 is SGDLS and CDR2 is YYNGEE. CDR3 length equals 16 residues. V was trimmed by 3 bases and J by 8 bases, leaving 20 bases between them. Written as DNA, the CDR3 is TGTGCCAGCAGCGAGAGCACCGCGCTAGTAAGGGAAAAACTGTTTTTT. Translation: CASSESTALVREKLFF.

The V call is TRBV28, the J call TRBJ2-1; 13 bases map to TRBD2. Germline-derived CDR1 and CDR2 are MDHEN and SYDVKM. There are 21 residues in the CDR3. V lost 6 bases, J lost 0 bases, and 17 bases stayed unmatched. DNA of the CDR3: TGTGCCAGCAGCTCGCCCAGCTTGGGACTAGCGGGAAAGACCTCCTACAATGAGCAGTTCTTC. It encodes CASSSPSLGLAGKTSYNEQFF.

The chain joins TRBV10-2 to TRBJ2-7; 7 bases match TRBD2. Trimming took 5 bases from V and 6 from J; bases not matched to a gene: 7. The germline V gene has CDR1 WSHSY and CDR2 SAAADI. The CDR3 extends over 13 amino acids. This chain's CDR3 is CASSSTAGPEQYF. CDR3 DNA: TGCGCCAGCAGTTCCACAGCGGGACCCGAGCAGTACTTC.

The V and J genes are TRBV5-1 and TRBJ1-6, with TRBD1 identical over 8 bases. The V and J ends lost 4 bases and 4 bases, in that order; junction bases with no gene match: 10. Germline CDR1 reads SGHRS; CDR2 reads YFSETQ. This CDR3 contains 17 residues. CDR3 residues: CASSLGTGLQYNSPLHF. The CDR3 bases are TGCGCCAGCAGCCTAGGGACAGGACTACAATATAATTCACCCCTCCACTTT.